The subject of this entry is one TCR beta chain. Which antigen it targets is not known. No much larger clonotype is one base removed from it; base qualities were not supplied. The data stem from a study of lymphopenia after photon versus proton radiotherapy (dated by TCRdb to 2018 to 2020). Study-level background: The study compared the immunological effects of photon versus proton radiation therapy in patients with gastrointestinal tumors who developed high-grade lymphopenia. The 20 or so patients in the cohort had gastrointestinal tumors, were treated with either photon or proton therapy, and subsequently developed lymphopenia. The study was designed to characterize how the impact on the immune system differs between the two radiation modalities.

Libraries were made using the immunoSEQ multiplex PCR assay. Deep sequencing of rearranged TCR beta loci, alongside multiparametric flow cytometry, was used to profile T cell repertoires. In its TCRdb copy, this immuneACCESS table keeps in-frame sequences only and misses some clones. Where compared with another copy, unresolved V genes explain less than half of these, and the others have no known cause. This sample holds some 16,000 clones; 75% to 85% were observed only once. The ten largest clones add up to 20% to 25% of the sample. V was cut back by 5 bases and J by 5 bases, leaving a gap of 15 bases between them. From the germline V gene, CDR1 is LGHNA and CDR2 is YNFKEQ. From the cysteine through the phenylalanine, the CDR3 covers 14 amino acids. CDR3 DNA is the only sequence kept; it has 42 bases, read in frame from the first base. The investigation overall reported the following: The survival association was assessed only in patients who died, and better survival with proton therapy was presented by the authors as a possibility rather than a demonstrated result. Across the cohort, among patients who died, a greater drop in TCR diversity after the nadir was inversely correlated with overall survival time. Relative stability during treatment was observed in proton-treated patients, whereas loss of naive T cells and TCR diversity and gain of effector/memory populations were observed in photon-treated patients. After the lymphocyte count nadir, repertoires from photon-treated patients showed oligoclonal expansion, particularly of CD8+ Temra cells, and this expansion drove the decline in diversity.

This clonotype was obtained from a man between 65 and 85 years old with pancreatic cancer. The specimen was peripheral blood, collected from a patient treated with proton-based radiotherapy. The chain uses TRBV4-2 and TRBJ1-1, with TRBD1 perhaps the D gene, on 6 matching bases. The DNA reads TGTGCCAGCAGCTTACTAGGGGGGGGAACTGAAGCTTTCTTT. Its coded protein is CASSLLGGGTEAFF.